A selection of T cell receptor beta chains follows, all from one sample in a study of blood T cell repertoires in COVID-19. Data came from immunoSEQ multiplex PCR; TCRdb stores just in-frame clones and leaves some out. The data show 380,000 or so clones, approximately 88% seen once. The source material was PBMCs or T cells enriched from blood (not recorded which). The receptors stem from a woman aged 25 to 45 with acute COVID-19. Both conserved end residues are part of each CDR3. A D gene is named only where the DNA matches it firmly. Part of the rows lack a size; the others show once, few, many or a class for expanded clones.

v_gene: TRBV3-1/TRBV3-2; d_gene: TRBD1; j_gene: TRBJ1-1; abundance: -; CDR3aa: CASSRGQQRTEAFF; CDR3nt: TGTGCCAGCAGCAGGGGACAGCAGCGGACTGAAGCTTTCTTT
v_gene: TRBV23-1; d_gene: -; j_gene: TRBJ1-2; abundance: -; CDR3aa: CASSQSGGYGYTF; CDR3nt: TGCGCCAGCAGTCAATCGGGGGGCTATGGCTACACCTTC
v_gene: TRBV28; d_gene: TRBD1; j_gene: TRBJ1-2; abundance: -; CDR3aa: CASSPTQGRDGYTF; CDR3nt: TGTGCCAGCAGCCCTACACAGGGGCGAGATGGCTACACCTTC
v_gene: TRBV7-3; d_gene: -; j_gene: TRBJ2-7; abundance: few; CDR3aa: CASSFKITGTPIYEQYF; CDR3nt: TGTGCCAGCAGCTTCAAAATAACCGGGACACCGATCTACGAGCAGTACTTC
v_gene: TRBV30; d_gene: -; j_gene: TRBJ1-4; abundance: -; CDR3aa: CAWIELATNEKLFF; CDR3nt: TGTGCCTGGATCGAACTAGCAACTAATGAAAAACTGTTTTTT
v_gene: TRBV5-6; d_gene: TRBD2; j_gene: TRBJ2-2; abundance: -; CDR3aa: CASSPRGRSGELFF; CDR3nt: TGTGCCAGCAGTCCACGCGGGAGGTCCGGGGAGCTGTTTTTT
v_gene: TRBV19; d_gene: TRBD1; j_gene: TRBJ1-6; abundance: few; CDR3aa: CASSTRDRSNSPLHF; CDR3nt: TGTGCCAGTAGTACCCGGGACAGAAGTAATTCACCCCTCCACTTT
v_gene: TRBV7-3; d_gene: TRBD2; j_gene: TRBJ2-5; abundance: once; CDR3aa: CASSLIGAGAETQYF; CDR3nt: TGTGCCAGCAGCTTAATAGGAGCGGGGGCGGAGACCCAGTACTTC
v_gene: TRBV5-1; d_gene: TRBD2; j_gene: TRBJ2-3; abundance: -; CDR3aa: CASTGLAGVADTQYF; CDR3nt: TGCGCCAGCACAGGACTAGCGGGGGTAGCAGATACGCAGTATTTT
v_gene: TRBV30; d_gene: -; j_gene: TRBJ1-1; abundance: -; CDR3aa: CAWSGGRTEAFF; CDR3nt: TGTGCCTGGAGTGGAGGGAGGACTGAAGCTTTCTTT
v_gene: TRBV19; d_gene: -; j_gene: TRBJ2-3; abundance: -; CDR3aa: CASRNRGSALSSTDTQYF; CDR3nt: TGTGCCAGCAGAAACCGGGGGTCTGCTCTCTCTAGCACAGATACGCAGTATTTT
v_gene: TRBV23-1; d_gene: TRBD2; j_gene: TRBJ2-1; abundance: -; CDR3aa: CASSQGTSGGSSYNEQFF; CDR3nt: TGCGCCAGCAGTCAGGGGACTAGCGGGGGAAGCTCCTACAATGAGCAGTTCTTC
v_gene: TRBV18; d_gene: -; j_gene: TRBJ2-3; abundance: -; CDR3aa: CASSPLKQGPDTQYF; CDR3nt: TGTGCCAGCTCGCCTCTAAAACAGGGTCCAGATACGCAGTATTTT
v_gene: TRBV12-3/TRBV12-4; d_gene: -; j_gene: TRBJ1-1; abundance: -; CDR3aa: CASNYRAGTEAFF; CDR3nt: TGTGCCAGCAACTACAGGGCCGGGACTGAAGCTTTCTTT
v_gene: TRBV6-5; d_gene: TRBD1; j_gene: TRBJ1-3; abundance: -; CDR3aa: CASSYGGQGGNTIYF; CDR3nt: TGTGCCAGCAGTTACGGCGGACAGGGAGGAAACACCATATATTTT
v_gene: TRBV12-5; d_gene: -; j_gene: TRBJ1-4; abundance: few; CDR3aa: CASGQGVPGRVQEKLFF; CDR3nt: TGTGCTAGTGGCCAAGGTGTCCCCGGGAGGGTCCAGGAAAAACTGTTTTTT
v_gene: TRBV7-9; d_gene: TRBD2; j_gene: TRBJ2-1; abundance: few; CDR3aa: CASSTERMGTREANEQFF; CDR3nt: TGTGCCAGCAGCACCGAACGGATGGGGACTAGGGAGGCCAATGAGCAGTTCTTC
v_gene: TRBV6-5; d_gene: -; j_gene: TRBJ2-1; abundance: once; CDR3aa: CASRGLGGLSNEQFF; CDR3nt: TGTGCCAGCAGGGGCTTGGGGGGTCTTAGCAATGAGCAGTTCTTC
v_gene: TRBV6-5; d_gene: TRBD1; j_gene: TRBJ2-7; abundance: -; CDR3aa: CASSWTGDSYEQYF; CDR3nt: TGTGCCAGCAGTTGGACAGGGGACTCCTACGAGCAGTACTTC
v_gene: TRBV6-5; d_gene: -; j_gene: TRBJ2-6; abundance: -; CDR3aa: CASSYQSLGANVLTF; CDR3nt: TGTGCCAGCAGCTACCAATCATTGGGGGCCAACGTCCTGACTTTC
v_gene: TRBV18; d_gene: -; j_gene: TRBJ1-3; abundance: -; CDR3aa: CASSRPFPSEDTIYF; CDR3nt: TGTGCCAGCTCTCGCCCTTTTCCGTCGGAGGACACCATATATTTT
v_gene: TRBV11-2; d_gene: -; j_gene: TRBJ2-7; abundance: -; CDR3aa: CASSFGAYEQYF; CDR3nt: TGTGCCAGCAGTTTTGGAGCCTACGAGCAGTACTTC
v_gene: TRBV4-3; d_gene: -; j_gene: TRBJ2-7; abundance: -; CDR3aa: CASSQDIGVDYYEQYF; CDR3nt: TGCGCCAGCAGCCAAGATATCGGGGTGGACTACTACGAGCAGTACTTC
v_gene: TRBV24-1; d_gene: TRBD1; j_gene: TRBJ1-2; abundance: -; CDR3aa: CATSDPPGDRGNYGYTF; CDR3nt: TGTGCCACCAGTGATCCCCCCGGGGACAGAGGCAACTATGGCTACACCTTC
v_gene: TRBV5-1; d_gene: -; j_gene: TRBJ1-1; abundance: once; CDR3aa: CASSAGQRTEAFF; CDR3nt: TGCGCCAGCAGCGCAGGACAACGGACTGAAGCTTTCTTT
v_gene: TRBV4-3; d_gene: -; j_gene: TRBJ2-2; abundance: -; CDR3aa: CASSPYYPGAADGELFF; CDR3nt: TGCGCCAGCAGCCCTTACTATCCAGGGGCGGCCGACGGGGAGCTGTTTTTT
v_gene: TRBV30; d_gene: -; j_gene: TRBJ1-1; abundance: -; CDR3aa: CAWSPRLNTEAFF; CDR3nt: TGTGCCTGGAGTCCTAGACTGAACACTGAAGCTTTCTTT
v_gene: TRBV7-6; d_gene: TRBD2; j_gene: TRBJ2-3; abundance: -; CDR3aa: CASSLASGGATDTQYF; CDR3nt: TGTGCCAGCAGCTTAGCTTCCGGGGGGGCCACAGATACGCAGTATTTT
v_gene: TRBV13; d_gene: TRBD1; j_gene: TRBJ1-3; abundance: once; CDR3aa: CASSMGTGGNGNTIYF; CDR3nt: TGTGCCAGCAGCATGGGGACAGGGGGGAATGGAAACACCATATATTTT
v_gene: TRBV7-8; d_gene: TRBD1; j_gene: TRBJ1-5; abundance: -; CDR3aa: CASSTGVPSNQPQHF; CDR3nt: TGTGCCAGCAGCACAGGGGTTCCTAGCAATCAGCCCCAGCATTTT
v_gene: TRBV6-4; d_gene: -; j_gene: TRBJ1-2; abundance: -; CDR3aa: CASSDSHRTVF; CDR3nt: TGTGCCAGCAGTGACTCGCATAGGACAGTCTTC
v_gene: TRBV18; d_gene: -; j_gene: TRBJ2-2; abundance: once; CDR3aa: CASSPGQPANTGELFF; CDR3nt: TGTGCCAGCTCACCTGGGCAGCCGGCGAACACCGGGGAGCTGTTTTTT
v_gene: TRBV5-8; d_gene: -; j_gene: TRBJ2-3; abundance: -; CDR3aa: CASSLGSGSTDTQYF; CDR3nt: TGTGCCAGCAGCTTGGGAAGCGGGAGCACAGATACGCAGTATTTT
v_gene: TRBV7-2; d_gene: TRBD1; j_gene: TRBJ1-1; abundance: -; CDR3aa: CASSTRGGLNTEAFF; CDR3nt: TGTGCCAGCAGCACTAGAGGGGGCTTGAACACTGAAGCTTTCTTT